These 7 T cell receptor beta chains share one sample of origin, sequenced in a study of response to subunit inactivated influenza vaccine. TCRdb used MiXCR to reprocess the RT-PCR reads, holding one entry per CDR3 protein. The sample lists almost 600,000 distinct CDR3 sequences, 11% to 15% occurring once. Sequenced material: PBMCs from blood, taken 11 to 12 days after vaccination. All receptors derive from a man aged 50 to 60 who received an inactivated influenza vaccine.

This clonotype has only a few counts. The chain carries TRBV7-3 and TRBJ2-1; the match to TRBD2 covers 14 bases. Looked up from germline, CDR1 is SGHTA and CDR2 is FQGTGA. Unmatched junction bases numbered 4, after V lost 4 bases and J lost 5 bases. The CDR3 contains 16 residues. CDR3 DNA: TGTGCCAGCAGCTCGACTAGCGGGAGGGGAAACAATGAGCAGTTCTTC. Translated: CASSSTSGRGNNEQFF.

This clonotype was recorded a few times. The chain uses TRBV14 and TRBJ2-2, with D possibly being TRBD2 (5 bases). With 0 bases removed from V and 10 bases from J, the gap between germline ends came to 12 bases. Germline-derived CDR1 and CDR2 are SGHDN and FVKESK. The CDR3 runs 14 residues. CDR3 protein: CASSQERGRTELFF. CDR3 nucleotide sequence: TGTGCCAGCAGCCAAGAGCGAGGGAGAACGGAGCTGTTTTTT.

There are a few counts of this clonotype. The chain employs TRBV9 and TRBJ2-6, with 9 bases fitting TRBD1. With 0 bases clipped from V and 0 bases from J, the junction kept 4 bases outside the gene matches. This CDR3 region has 18 residues. CDR1 is SGDLS and CDR2 is YYNGEE in the germline V gene. Here the CDR3 DNA reads TGTGCCAGCAGCGTAGGGACAGGGGCGTTCTCTGGGGCCAACGTCCTGACTTTC. Protein: CASSVGTGAFSGANVLTF.

In this sample, this clonotype turned up a few times. The CDR3 is CASSFKLWAGAGPGGDTQYF. DNA for the CDR3: TGTGCCAGCAGTTTTAAGTTATGGGCGGGAGCCGGTCCGGGGGGAGATACGCAGTATTTT. This chain links TRBV12-3 or TRBV12-4 with TRBJ2-3, with 7 nucleotides matching TRBD2. V gave up 3 bases and J gave up 5 bases; unmatched junction bases: 23. The CDR3 consists of 20 residues.

This chain uses TRBV4-2 with TRBJ2-7; TRBD2 agrees at 8 bases. The germline V gene has CDR1 LGHNA and CDR2 YNFKEQ. The J segment lost 2 bases and the V segment lost 1 base, leaving 16 bases of the junction unmatched. The CDR3 is made up of 19 amino acids. CDR3 sequence reads: CASSQVVSGGNSFAYEQYF. The CDR3 coding sequence is TGTGCCAGCAGCCAAGTGGTCAGCGGGGGCAACTCTTTTGCCTACGAGCAGTACTTC.

This clonotype has a handful of counts. This CDR3 reads CSVIESSYEQYF. DNA for the CDR3: TGCAGCGTGATCGAGAGCTCCTACGAGCAGTACTTC. This chain links TRBV29-1 with TRBJ2-7; unclear D gene. The germline CDR1 and CDR2 sequences are SQVTM and ANQGSEA. Trimming removed 6 bases at V and 0 bases at J, with 9 bases between. This CDR3 contains 12 residues.

A few counts support this clonotype. The V call is TRBV20-1, the J call TRBJ1-1; D gene uncertain. Germline V CDR1 and CDR2: DFQATT, SNEGSKA (reference sequence). The CDR3 runs to 13 residues. The ends were cut back, 6 bases at V and 7 bases at J, with 18 bases in the middle. The CDR3 nucleotides are TGCAGTGCAATTTTGCAGAGTTCGGGTGAAGCTTTCTTT. It specifies CSAILQSSGEAFF.